This T cell receptor (beta chain) was profiled in a study of T cell responses to AZD1222 COVID-19 vaccine. General study points: The donors showed a predominance of white British ancestry and of females, with possible underestimation of clonal diversity. Seropositive status at baseline applied to only 6 or 7 AZD1222 recipients. Spike was spanned by vaccine-associated CD4 TCRs, with dominance at 160-218 and 743-854. In the spike-specific TCR repertoire, nearly half reportedly target unmutated variant regions.

The table came from immunoSEQ multiplex PCR; TCRdb's copy has only in-frame clones and leaves some out. The data contain about 150,000 clones, almost 85% of them singletons. Comments on this clone: Its specificity is not known.

With 0 bases removed from V and 10 bases from J, the gap between germline ends came to 11 bases. This CDR3 comprises 13 residues. CDR1 and CDR2 (germline): SGHNT, YYREEE (reference sequence). The chain recombines TRBV5-4 with TRBJ2-1, with D tentatively TRBD1 (5 bases). The TCR sequence derives from an adult who received the MenACWY meningococcal vaccine as a control. This sample comprised peripheral blood, obtained 28 days after the second dose of the MenACWY control vaccine. CDR3 in DNA: TGTGCCAGCAGCTTGGGGGGCCTTACAGAGCAGTTCTTC. As protein: CASSLGGLTEQFF.